A single sample is the source of the 25 T cell receptor beta chains below, sequenced in a study of blood T cells in healthy people across ages. Primers used in a second PCR of about 6 to 11 cycles were a sample-barcoded 5' primer and a J-beta primer mix. TCRdb re-derived calls from the 5' RACE reads in MiXCR, one entry per CDR3 protein. The sample has about 570,000 distinct CDR3 sequences, approximately 30% seen once. Sample: blood. The receptors come from a woman in her 70s in good health.

This clonotype was counted between two and nine times. The V gene is TRBV6-5, the J gene TRBJ2-5; 10 bases agree with TRBD2. The CDR3 covers 15 residues. The trim removed 5 bases at V and 2 bases at J, leaving 5 bases unmatched. Germline V gene data show CDR1 as MNHEY and CDR2 as SVGAGI. The CDR3 nucleotides read TGTGCCAGCAGTCGTAGCGGGGGGTCTCAAGAGACCCAGTACTTC. This translates into CASSRSGGSQETQYF.

The J gene is TRBJ1-2, the V gene TRBV6-6; D is undetermined. This CDR3 contains 13 residues. Germline assignment: CDR1 MNHNY and CDR2 SVGAGI (reference sequence). Trimming took 0 bases from V and 3 from J, leaving 5 bases between them. CDR3 DNA: TGTGCCAGCAGTTACTCTGGAGACTATGGCTACACCTTC. It translates to CASSYSGDYGYTF.

This clonotype was observed a handful of times. This sequence joins TRBV5-5 and TRBJ2-3; TRBD1 agrees at 9 bases. This CDR3 has 13 amino acids. Germline-derived CDR1 and CDR2 are SGHKS and YYEKEE (reference sequence). J lost 4 bases, V lost 3 bases, and 0 bases had no gene match. CDR3 sequence: CASSWDRADTQYF. The CDR3 coding sequence is TGTGCCAGCAGCTGGGACAGGGCAGATACGCAGTATTTT.

This clonotype was counted a few times. The chain has TRBV7-2 and TRBJ2-5; D not resolved. The J call may be in error: the DNA end matches TRBJ2-7 better. This CDR3 comprises 15 residues. CDR1 SGHTA and CDR2 FQGNSA come from the germline V gene. The CDR3 loop is CASSPKGGSSYEQYF. The CDR3 DNA reads TGTGCCAGCAGCCCCAAGGGCGGTAGCTCCTACGAGCAGTACTTC.

V gene TRBV4-1 combines with J gene TRBJ1-1; D possibly corresponds to TRBD1 (5 bases). Germline CDR1 MGHRA, CDR2 YSYEKL. V dropped 4 bases and J dropped 1 base, with 13 bases sitting between them. The CDR3 has 15 amino acids. The CDR3 sequence: CASSPGGGENTEAFF. For the CDR3, the DNA is TGCGCCAGCAGCCCCGGGGGTGGGGAGAACACTGAAGCTTTCTTT.

This clonotype was counted between two and nine times. The rearrangement joins TRBV4-3 to TRBJ2-3; D could derive from TRBD1 or TRBD2 (7 bases each). The CDR3 is 18 residues long. The germline CDR1 and CDR2 sequences are LGHNA and YSLEER. V was pared by 0 bases and J by 2 bases, with 18 bases between. For the CDR3, the DNA is TGCGCCAGCAGCCAAGATTGGTGGGGAGGGACAGTCACAGATACGCAGTATTTT. As protein: CASSQDWWGGTVTDTQYF.

This chain joins TRBV29-1 and TRBJ1-4; D is uncertain. The CDR3 runs 16 residues. V was clipped by 3 bases and J by 0 bases, with 14 bases between them. The germline CDR1 and CDR2 sequences are SQVTM and ANQGSEA. The CDR3 DNA is TGCAGCGTTGAGTCCCCGGACGTTGCAACTAATGAAAAACTGTTTTTT. This sequence encodes CSVESPDVATNEKLFF.

There are a few counts of this clonotype. The chain has TRBV4-2 and TRBJ2-2; D call uncertain. V shed 6 bases and J shed 1 base, with 21 bases lying between them. The CDR3 runs to 18 residues. The germline V gene encodes CDR1 LGHNA and CDR2 YNFKEQ. The DNA of the CDR3 is TGTGCCAGCAGTCAGGCCATTTCGGGCTCCGTGAACACCGGGGAGCTGTTTTTT. Protein sequence: CASSQAISGSVNTGELFF.

This chain uses TRBV7-2 with TRBJ1-1; D possibly corresponds to TRBD1 (5 bases). V lost 5 bases, J lost 5 bases, and 27 bases lay in between. This CDR3 has 18 residues. Looked up from germline, CDR1 is SGHTA and CDR2 is FQGNSA. The CDR3 nucleotides read TGTGCCAGCAGCCTAGGCGCAGGGAGGAGTAGTAAAAGTACTGAAGCTTTCTTT. Translating it yields CASSLGAGRSSKSTEAFF.

Of note for this clonotype: Lacking the conserved final phenylalanine or tryptophan, this CDR3 likely reflects a read error. The chain has TRBV4-1 and TRBJ1-1; D is possibly TRBD1 (6 bases). The V gene's germline CDR1 is MGHRA and CDR2 YSYEKL. Trimming took off 1 base at V and 11 bases at J, with 17 bases between the two ends. The CDR3 has 14 amino acids. This CDR3 reads CASSQGWDTGAAFS. The CDR3 region has the DNA TGCGCCAGCAGCCAAGGTTGGGACACGGGGGCCGCTTTCTCT.

The J gene is TRBJ1-4, the V gene TRBV9; TRBD1 agrees at 7 bases. Trimming removed 4 bases from V and 0 bases from J; junction bases left unmatched: 6. This CDR3 is 16 amino acids long. CDR1 SGDLS and CDR2 YYNGEE come from the germline V gene. The CDR3 loop reads CASSKTGVSTNEKLFF. CDR3 DNA sequence: TGTGCCAGCAGCAAAACAGGGGTTTCAACTAATGAAAAACTGTTTTTT.

The CDR3 DNA sequence: TGTGCCAGCAGCCAAGGTCGGAGGGGGACGCAAGAGACCCAGTACTTC. Protein: CASSQGRRGTQETQYF. V is TRBV6-2 or TRBV6-3 and J is TRBJ2-5, with D possibly called TRBD1 or TRBD2 (6 bases each). The CDR3 runs to 16 residues. V gave up 6 bases and J gave up 2 bases, with 19 bases separating them. CDR1 and CDR2 from the germline V gene are MNHEY and SVGEGT.

Written as DNA, the CDR3 is TGTGCCAGCTCAACCCGGGACTCAACCGGGGAGCTGTTTTTT. Encoded protein: CASSTRDSTGELFF. The chain carries TRBV18 and TRBJ2-2; tentatively, D is TRBD2 (6 bases). V lost 5 bases and J 5 bases, leaving 12 bases between the germline ends. The CDR3 contains 14 residues. Germline-derived CDR1 and CDR2 are KGHSH and LQKENI.

The V and J genes are TRBV12-3 or TRBV12-4 and TRBJ2-5; perhaps TRBD1 as D (5 bases). Near its end, the DNA agrees better with TRBJ2-7, so the J call may be wrong. CDR3 length: 13 amino acids. CDR3 sequence reads: CASKGPPSYEQYF. The CDR3 DNA reads as TGTGCCAGCAAGGGGCCCCCCTCCTACGAGCAGTACTTC.

CDR3 sequence reads: CASSLGSQGPETQYF. The CDR3 DNA reads as TGTGCCAGCAGCTTAGGTTCCCAAGGGCCCGAGACCCAGTACTTC. J is TRBJ2-5 and V is TRBV11-2; D call uncertain. Germline V gene lookup returns CDR1 SGHAT and CDR2 FQNNGV. V gave up 1 base and J gave up 5 bases, with 14 bases separating them. This CDR3 has 15 residues.

The chain combines TRBV7-9 with TRBJ1-1, with 7 bases matching TRBD1. This CDR3 has 15 residues. The ends lost 5 bases at V and 0 bases at J; junction bases unmatched: 6. The germline V gene encodes CDR1 SEHNR and CDR2 FQNEAQ (reference sequence). CDR3 region: CASSVWDSMNTEAFF. CDR3 nucleotides: TGTGCCAGCAGCGTTTGGGACAGCATGAACACTGAAGCTTTCTTT.

The chain employs TRBV29-1 and TRBJ2-5; 13 nucleotides agree with TRBD2. The V gene's germline CDR1 is SQVTM and CDR2 ANQGSEA. The CDR3 runs 15 residues. The J segment lost 1 base and the V segment lost 3 bases, leaving 2 bases of the junction unmatched. CDR3 loop: CSVDGLAGAQETQYF. CDR3 coding DNA: TGCAGCGTTGACGGACTAGCGGGGGCCCAAGAGACCCAGTACTTC. Based on the CDR3 plus reference TRBV29-1 and TRBJ2-5, the full variable domain is SAVISQKPSRDICQRGTSLTIQCQVDSQVTMMFWYRQQPGQSLTLIATANQGSEATYESGFVIDKFPISRPNLTFSTLTVSNMSPEDSSIYLCSVDGLAGAQETQYFGPGTRLLVL.

The V and J genes are TRBV7-2 and TRBJ2-2, with D possibly matching TRBD1 (6 bases). Germline V gene data show CDR1 as SGHTA and CDR2 as FQGNSA. Trimming took 5 bases from V and 7 from J, leaving 14 bases between them. CDR3 size: 14 residues. The chain's CDR3 is CASSLFTGSGELFF. The CDR3 nucleotides read TGTGCCAGCAGCCTCTTTACAGGGAGCGGGGAGCTGTTTTTT.

This clonotype was recorded many times. This chain links TRBV4-2 with TRBJ2-2; perhaps D is TRBD1 or TRBD2 (6 bases each). The CDR3 covers 15 residues. Trimming left V 3 bases short and J 4 bases short, with 12 bases between. Germline V gene sequence: CDR1 LGHNA, CDR2 YNFKEQ. The CDR3 region has the DNA TGTGCCAGCAGCCATGGGGGGCTCGGCACCGGGGAGCTGTTTTTT. Translation: CASSHGGLGTGELFF.

V is TRBV12-3 or TRBV12-4 and J is TRBJ1-2; unclear D gene. The CDR3 runs 14 residues. The V and J ends lost 3 bases and 3 bases respectively, with 11 bases between them. In DNA, the CDR3 is TGTGCCAGCAGTTTCGACCCTGGCGACTATGGCTACACCTTC. This translates into CASSFDPGDYGYTF.

This clonotype showed up just a few times. The CDR3 reads CASSLEDRAYNEQFF. DNA for the CDR3: TGCGCCAGCAGCTTGGAGGACAGGGCCTACAATGAGCAGTTCTTC. The chain joins TRBV5-1 to TRBJ2-1; 8 nucleotides match TRBD1. This CDR3 has 15 residues. Looked up from germline, CDR1 is SGHRS and CDR2 is YFSETQ. V was clipped by 0 bases and J by 2 bases; unmatched bases: 1.

This clonotype has a handful of counts. This chain uses TRBV20-1 with TRBJ1-5; D ambiguous. The CDR3 spans 14 residues. V was pared by 5 bases and J by 0 bases, with 11 bases between. Germline loops: CDR1 DFQATT, CDR2 SNEGSKA (reference sequence). CDR3 residues: CSAPQADSNQPQHF. DNA of the CDR3: TGCAGTGCTCCCCAGGCAGATAGCAATCAGCCCCAGCATTTT.

Only a few counts were recorded for this clonotype. CDR3 in amino acids: CASRLDGDSPLHF. The CDR3 DNA reads TGTGCCAGCAGATTGGACGGGGATTCACCCCTCCACTTT. The chain employs TRBV12-3 or TRBV12-4 and TRBJ1-6, with no clear D. Trimming shortened V by 6 bases and J by 8 bases, and 11 bases separated the two germline ends. There are 13 residues in the CDR3.

The chain recombines TRBV4-2 with TRBJ1-5; a weak D match, TRBD1 (5 bases). Trimming removed 4 bases from V and 4 bases from J, with 17 bases in between. This CDR3 comprises 16 residues. Germline V gene data show CDR1 as LGHNA and CDR2 as YNFKEQ. CDR3: CASSRPQDASNQPQHF. CDR3 DNA: TGTGCCAGCAGCCGCCCACAGGACGCTTCTAATCAGCCCCAGCATTTT.

This clonotype turned up a few times. The gene calls are TRBV6-1 and TRBJ1-1; D is possibly TRBD1 (5 bases). V was cut by 1 base and J by 3 bases, with 9 bases left in between. This CDR3 region has 14 residues. CDR1 and CDR2 from the germline V gene are MNHNS and SASEGT. The CDR3 reads CASSEVGGYTEAFF. The CDR3 DNA sequence: TGTGCCAGCAGTGAAGTCGGGGGATACACTGAAGCTTTCTTT.